Given below is one TCR beta chain in context. Germline V gene lookup returns CDR1 LNHDA and CDR2 SQIVND (reference sequence). V gave up 4 bases and J gave up 4 bases, with 13 bases separating them. The CDR3 spans 14 residues. TCRdb reprocessed the reads via MiXCR and lists one record per CDR3 protein. The data show approximately 53,000 distinct CDR3 sequences, with 7.3% seen just once and 15% to 20% held by the top ten. The data derive from a study of patients with pleural tuberculosis. This TCR came from a human donor with pleural tuberculosis. The rearrangement joins TRBV19 to TRBJ1-2; weak D call: TRBD1 (5 bases). The CDR3, as DNA: TGTGCCAGTAGTAAGGGACTCTCCCTCTATGGCTACACCTTC. Encoded protein: CASSKGLSLYGYTF.